What follows are 19 T cell receptor beta chains derived from one specimen sequenced in a study of persistence of HIV-infected CD4 T cells. These receptors' targets are unknown. The immunoSEQ assay was version 4, run in survey mode. TCRdb keeps only in-frame clones here, not all; method: immunoSEQ multiplex PCR. The table records about 36,000 clones, about 83% of them present only once. The stimulus was an HIV-1 Gag 15-mer peptide pool, 0.85 to 1 ug/peptide/mL. Sorted nonresponding memory CD4+ T cells were CD40L-negative, CD69-negative, CD45RO-high. This specimen was cultured CD4+ T cells from PBMCs, taken from a patient who received antiretroviral therapy. Receptors originate from an adult with HIV. The donor label of this sample is uncertain.

The chain has TRBV7-3 and TRBJ1-1, with 9 bases fitting TRBD1. Germline CDR1 SGHTA, CDR2 FQGTGA. Trimming cost V 1 base and J 5 bases; bases outside gene matches: 5. The CDR3 loop spans 15 amino acids. The CDR3 nucleotides read TGTGCCAGCAGCTTAAAGGGACAGGGATCTACTGAAGCTTTCTTT. Translating gives CASSLKGQGSTEAFF.

The chain couples TRBV4-1 to TRBJ2-3; 8 bases fit TRBD2. V lost 1 base and J lost 5; bases outside the gene matches: 5. This CDR3 spans 15 amino acids. Germline V gives CDR1 MGHRA, CDR2 YSYEKL. The CDR3 region is CASSQAGGLEDTQYF. CDR3 in DNA: TGCGCCAGCAGCCAAGCGGGGGGGCTTGAAGATACGCAGTATTTT.

The rearrangement joins TRBV18 to TRBJ1-6; possibly TRBD1 for D (5 bases). Trimming shortened V by 3 bases and J by 5 bases, and 14 bases separated the two germline ends. The germline CDR1 and CDR2 sequences are KGHSH and LQKENI. The CDR3 runs 16 residues. The CDR3 protein is CASSPNGGGNNSPLHF. DNA for the CDR3: TGTGCCAGCTCACCTAATGGGGGAGGGAATAATTCACCCCTCCACTTT.

The CDR3, as DNA: TGTGCCAGCACCCCCGGGAGGAACACCGGGGAGCTGTTTTTT. Protein sequence: CASTPGRNTGELFF. This chain links TRBV28 with TRBJ2-2, with TRBD2 as a possible D gene (6 bases). Trimming removed 7 bases at V and 1 base at J, with 10 bases between. The CDR3 loop spans 14 amino acids. The germline gives CDR1 MDHEN, CDR2 SYDVKM.

The chain combines TRBV28 with TRBJ2-1, with 9 positions matching TRBD1. Unmatched junction bases numbered 11, after V lost 6 bases and J lost 2 bases. The CDR3 is 17 amino acids. Germline loops: CDR1 MDHEN, CDR2 SYDVKM. Here the CDR3 DNA reads TGTGCCAGCAGAGGGACAGGGTACATGAGAGCCTACAATGAGCAGTTCTTC. Its translation is CASRGTGYMRAYNEQFF.

For this clone: One end of the junction fails to match germline, which may point to a read error. The gene calls are TRBV28 and TRBJ1-3, with 9 bases lining up with TRBD1. Germline V gene sequence: CDR1 MDHEN, CDR2 SYDVKM. This CDR3 has 14 amino acids. This CDR3 is CTSSTGGFGNTIYF. In DNA form, the CDR3 reads TGTACCAGCAGTACAGGGGGCTTCGGAAACACCATATATTTT.

The genes are TRBV4-1 and TRBJ2-2; TRBD1 matches 8 bases. With 4 bases clipped from V and 7 bases from J, the junction kept 11 bases outside the gene matches. Per the germline V gene, CDR1 is MGHRA and CDR2 is YSYEKL. This CDR3 has 16 amino acids. CDR3 residues: CASSPIGTGEGGELFF. The CDR3 region has the DNA TGCGCCAGCAGCCCCATCGGGACAGGAGAGGGCGGGGAGCTGTTTTTT.

The CDR3 region is CASSLGWDTDTQYF. The DNA of the CDR3 is TGCGCCAGCAGCCTGGGGTGGGACACAGATACGCAGTATTTT. This chain connects TRBV5-1 to TRBJ2-3; D unresolved. The V end was cut by 4 bases, the J end by 2 bases, with 11 bases between. Germline-derived CDR1 and CDR2 are SGHRS and YFSETQ. The CDR3 sequence is 14 residues long.

The genes are TRBV6-5 and TRBJ2-3, with 8 bases aligning to TRBD2. CDR3 length equals 16 residues. Germline trimming cut 2 bases from V and 2 bases from J; bases unmatched to any gene: 6. The germline V gene encodes CDR1 MNHEY and CDR2 SVGAGI. This CDR3 is CASSYGSGVDTDTQYF. As DNA, the CDR3 is TGTGCCAGCAGTTACGGTAGCGGGGTAGACACAGATACGCAGTATTTT.

The chain couples TRBV28 to TRBJ1-4; D might be TRBD1 (6 bases). CDR1 and CDR2 from the germline V gene are MDHEN and SYDVKM. The CDR3 runs 14 residues. V gave up 3 bases and J gave up 8 bases, with 13 bases separating them. CDR3 nucleotides: TGTGCCAGCAGTTTCGGGGGCGTAAGGGAAAAACTGTTTTTT. Encoded protein: CASSFGGVREKLFF.

The chain links TRBV18 to TRBJ2-7; tentative D call: TRBD2 (6 bases). The germline gives CDR1 KGHSH, CDR2 LQKENI. V was clipped by 4 bases and J by 5 bases, with 15 bases between them. The CDR3 is 14 amino acids. The CDR3 sequence is CASSQETGGNEQYF. DNA for the CDR3: TGTGCCAGCTCACAAGAAACCGGGGGTAACGAGCAGTACTTC.

The chain carries TRBV2 and TRBJ2-3; tentative D call: TRBD2 (6 bases). CDR3 length: 15 amino acids. Trimming removed 5 bases from V and 0 bases from J, with 12 bases in between. CDR1 is SNHLY and CDR2 is FYNNEI in the germline V gene. CDR3 nucleotide sequence: TGTGCCAGCAGTTCGGGACTCCCTAGCACAGATACGCAGTATTTT. Translation gives CASSSGLPSTDTQYF.

This chain connects TRBV6-4 to TRBJ2-3, with 7 nucleotides matching TRBD1. The CDR3 sequence is 15 residues long. With 2 bases clipped from V and 6 bases from J, the junction kept 8 bases outside the gene matches. CDR1 is MRHNA and CDR2 is SNTAGT in the germline V gene. CDR3 loop: CASSDRSGGADTQYF. The CDR3 DNA reads TGTGCCAGCAGTGACCGCTCAGGGGGTGCCGATACGCAGTATTTT.

The genes are TRBV20-1 and TRBJ2-1; D possibly matches TRBD1 or TRBD2 (5 bases each). This CDR3 comprises 15 residues. Germline values: CDR1 DFQATT, CDR2 SNEGSKA (reference sequence). Trimming left V 3 bases short and J 0 bases short, with 12 bases between. CDR3 sequence: CSASRPGSSYNEQFF. DNA of the CDR3: TGCAGTGCTAGTAGGCCAGGGAGCTCCTACAATGAGCAGTTCTTC.

The rearrangement uses TRBV9 and TRBJ2-3; TRBD1 matches 9 bases. This CDR3 spans 16 amino acids. V was pared by 4 bases and J by 5 bases, with 11 bases of the junction left unmatched. In germline, CDR1 is SGDLS, CDR2 YYNGEE. CDR3 bases: TGTGCCAGCAGCACACTGCCGGGACAGGGAAAAGATACGCAGTATTTT. It translates to CASSTLPGQGKDTQYF.

The chain combines TRBV27 with TRBJ1-2, with D possibly TRBD1 on 5 matching bases. Germline V gene sequence: CDR1 MNHEY, CDR2 SMNVEV (reference sequence). The CDR3 loop spans 15 amino acids. With 2 bases removed from V and 4 bases from J, the gap between germline ends came to 14 bases. The CDR3 bases are TGTGCCAGCAGTTTACGGGGGTCGGATGTCTATGGCTACACCTTC. It encodes CASSLRGSDVYGYTF.

The chain is built from TRBV29-1 and TRBJ2-7; D uncertain. The CDR3 spans 13 residues. The V end was cut by 3 bases, the J end by 1 base, with 10 bases between. Germline loops: CDR1 SQVTM, CDR2 ANQGSEA. CDR3 in DNA: TGCAGCGTTGAGTCTGAGGTTTCCTACGAGCAGTACTTC. The encoded protein is CSVESEVSYEQYF.

The chain couples TRBV13 to TRBJ1-1; 7 bases line up with TRBD1. This CDR3 has 20 residues. The junction had 20 bases not matched to a gene; V was cut back by 3 bases and J by 1 base. The germline CDR1 and CDR2 sequences are PRHDT and FYEKMQ (reference sequence). This CDR3 reads CASSLTLGGTTRGRNTEAFF. The CDR3 DNA reads TGTGCCAGCAGCTTGACCCTGGGCGGAACGACAAGGGGGCGGAACACTGAAGCTTTCTTT.

This clone was found a few times. This chain links TRBV19 with TRBJ1-2; D is unclear. CDR3 length equals 12 residues. From germline, CDR1 is LNHDA and CDR2 SQIVND (reference sequence). V shed 6 bases and J shed 4 bases, with 9 bases lying between them. The CDR3 sequence: CASRRGSYGYTF. The CDR3 DNA is TGTGCCAGTAGGCGAGGGAGCTATGGCTACACCTTC.